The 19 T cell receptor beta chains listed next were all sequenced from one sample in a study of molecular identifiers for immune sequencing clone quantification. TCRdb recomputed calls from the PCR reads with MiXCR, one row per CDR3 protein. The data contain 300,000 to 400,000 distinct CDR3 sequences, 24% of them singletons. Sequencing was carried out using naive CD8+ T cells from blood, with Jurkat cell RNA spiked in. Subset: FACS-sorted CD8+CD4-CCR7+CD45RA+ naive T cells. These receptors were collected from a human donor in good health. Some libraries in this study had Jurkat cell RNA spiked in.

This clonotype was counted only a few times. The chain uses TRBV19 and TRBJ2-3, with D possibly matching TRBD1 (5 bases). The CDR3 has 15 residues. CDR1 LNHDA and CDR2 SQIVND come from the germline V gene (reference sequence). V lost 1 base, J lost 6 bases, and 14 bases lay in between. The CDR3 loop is CASSIVPGNMDTQYF. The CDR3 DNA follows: TGTGCCAGTAGTATAGTACCAGGGAACATGGATACGCAGTATTTT.

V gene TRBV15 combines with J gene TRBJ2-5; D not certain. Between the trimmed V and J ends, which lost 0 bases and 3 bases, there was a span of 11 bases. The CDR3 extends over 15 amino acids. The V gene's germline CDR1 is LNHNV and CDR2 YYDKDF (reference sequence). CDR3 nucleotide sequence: TGTGCCACCAGCAGAGATATGGCAGGAGAAGAGACCCAGTACTTC. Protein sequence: CATSRDMAGEETQYF.

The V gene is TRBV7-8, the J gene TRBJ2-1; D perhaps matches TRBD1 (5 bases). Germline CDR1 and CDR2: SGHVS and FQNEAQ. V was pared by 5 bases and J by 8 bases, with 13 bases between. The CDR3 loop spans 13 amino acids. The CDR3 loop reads CASSPERGHEQFF. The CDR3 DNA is TGTGCCAGCAGCCCCGAAAGGGGCCATGAGCAGTTCTTC.

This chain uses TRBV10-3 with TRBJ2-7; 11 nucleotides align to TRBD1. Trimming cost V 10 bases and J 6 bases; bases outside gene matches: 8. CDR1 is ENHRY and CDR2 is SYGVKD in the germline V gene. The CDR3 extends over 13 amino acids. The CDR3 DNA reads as TGTGCCACAGGAGGGACAGGGGGTTTCGAGCAGTACTTC. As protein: CATGGTGGFEQYF.

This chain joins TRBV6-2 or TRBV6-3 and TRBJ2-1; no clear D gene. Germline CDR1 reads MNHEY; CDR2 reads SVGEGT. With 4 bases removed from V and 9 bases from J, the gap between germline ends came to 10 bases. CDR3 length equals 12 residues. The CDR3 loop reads CASSSFPAEQFF. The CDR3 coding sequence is TGTGCCAGCAGTTCCTTTCCCGCTGAGCAGTTCTTC.

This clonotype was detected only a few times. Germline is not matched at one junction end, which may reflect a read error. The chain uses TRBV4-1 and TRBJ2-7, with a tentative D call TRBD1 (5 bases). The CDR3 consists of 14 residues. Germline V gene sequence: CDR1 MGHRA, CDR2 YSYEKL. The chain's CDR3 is CANSQDSLSYEQYF. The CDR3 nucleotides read TGCGCCAACAGCCAAGACAGTCTCTCCTACGAGCAGTACTTC.

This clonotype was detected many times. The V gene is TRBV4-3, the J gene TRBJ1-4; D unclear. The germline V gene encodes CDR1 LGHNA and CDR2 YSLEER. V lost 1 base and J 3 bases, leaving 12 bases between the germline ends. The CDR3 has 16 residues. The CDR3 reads CASSQVDKGPNEKLFF. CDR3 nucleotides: TGCGCCAGCAGCCAAGTTGACAAGGGCCCTAATGAAAAACTGTTTTTT.

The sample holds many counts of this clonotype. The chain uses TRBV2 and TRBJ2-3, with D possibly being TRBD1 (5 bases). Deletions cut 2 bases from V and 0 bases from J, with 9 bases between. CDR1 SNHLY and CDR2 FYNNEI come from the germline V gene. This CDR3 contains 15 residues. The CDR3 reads CASSEWNRSTDTQYF. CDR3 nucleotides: TGTGCCAGCAGTGAATGGAACAGGAGCACAGATACGCAGTATTTT.

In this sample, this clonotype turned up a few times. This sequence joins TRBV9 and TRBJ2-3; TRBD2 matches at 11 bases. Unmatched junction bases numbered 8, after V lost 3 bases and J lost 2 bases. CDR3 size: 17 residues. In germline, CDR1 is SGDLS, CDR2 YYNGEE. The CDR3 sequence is CASSAEASGGHTDTQYF. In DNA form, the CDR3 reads TGTGCCAGCAGCGCGGAAGCTAGCGGGGGGCACACAGATACGCAGTATTTT.

The CDR3 sequence: CASSPIQGSRLSTDTQYF. As DNA, the CDR3 is TGTGCCAGCAGTCCAATACAGGGGTCCAGACTAAGCACAGATACGCAGTATTTT. This chain connects TRBV27 to TRBJ2-3, with 7 bases fitting TRBD1. Germline loops: CDR1 MNHEY, CDR2 SMNVEV (reference sequence). There are 18 residues in the CDR3. Trimming took 5 bases from V and 0 from J; bases not matched to a gene: 14.

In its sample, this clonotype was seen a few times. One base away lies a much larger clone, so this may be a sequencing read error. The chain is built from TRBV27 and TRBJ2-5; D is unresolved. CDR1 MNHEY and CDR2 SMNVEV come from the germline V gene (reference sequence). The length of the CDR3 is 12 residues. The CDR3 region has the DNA TGTGCCAGCAGTTCCCTCCAAGGGACCCAGTACTTC. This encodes CASSSLQGTQYF.

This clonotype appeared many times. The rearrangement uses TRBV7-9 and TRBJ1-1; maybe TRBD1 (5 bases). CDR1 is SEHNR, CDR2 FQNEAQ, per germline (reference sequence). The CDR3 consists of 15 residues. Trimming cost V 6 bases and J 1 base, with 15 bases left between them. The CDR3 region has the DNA TGTGCCAGCAGTGAGGGCTGGCAGGGGAACACTGAAGCTTTCTTT. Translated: CASSEGWQGNTEAFF.

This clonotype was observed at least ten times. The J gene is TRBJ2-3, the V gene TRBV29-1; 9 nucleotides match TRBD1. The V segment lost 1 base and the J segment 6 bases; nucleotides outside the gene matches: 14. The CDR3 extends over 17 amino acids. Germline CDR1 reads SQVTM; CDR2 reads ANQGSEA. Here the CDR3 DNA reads TGCAGCGTTGAAGGTATTCCGGTTGGACAGGGGTCTGATACGCAGTATTTT. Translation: CSVEGIPVGQGSDTQYF.

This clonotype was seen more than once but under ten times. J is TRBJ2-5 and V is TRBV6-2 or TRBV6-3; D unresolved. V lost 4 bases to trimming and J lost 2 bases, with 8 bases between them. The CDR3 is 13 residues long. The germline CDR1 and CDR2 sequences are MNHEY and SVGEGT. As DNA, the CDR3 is TGTGCCAGCAGTTCCCGCCAGCAAGAGACCCAGTACTTC. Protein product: CASSSRQQETQYF.

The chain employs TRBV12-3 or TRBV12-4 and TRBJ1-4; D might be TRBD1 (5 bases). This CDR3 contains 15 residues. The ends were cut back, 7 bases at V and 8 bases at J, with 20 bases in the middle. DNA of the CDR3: TGTGCCAGCAAGACACTGGGGAGGGGAGGGGAAAAACTGTTTTTT. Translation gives CASKTLGRGGEKLFF.

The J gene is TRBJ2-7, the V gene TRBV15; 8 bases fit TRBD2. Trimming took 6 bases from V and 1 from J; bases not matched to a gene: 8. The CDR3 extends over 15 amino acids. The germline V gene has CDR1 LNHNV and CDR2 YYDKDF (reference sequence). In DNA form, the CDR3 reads TGTGCCACCAGTGTTAGCGGGATAGGGTCCTACGAGCAGTACTTC. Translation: CATSVSGIGSYEQYF.

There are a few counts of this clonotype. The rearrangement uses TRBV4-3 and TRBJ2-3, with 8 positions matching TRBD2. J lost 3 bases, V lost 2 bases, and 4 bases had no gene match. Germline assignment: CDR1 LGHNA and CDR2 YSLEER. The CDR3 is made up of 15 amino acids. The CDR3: CASSQFSGGTDTQYF. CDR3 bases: TGCGCCAGCAGCCAATTCAGCGGGGGAACAGATACGCAGTATTTT.

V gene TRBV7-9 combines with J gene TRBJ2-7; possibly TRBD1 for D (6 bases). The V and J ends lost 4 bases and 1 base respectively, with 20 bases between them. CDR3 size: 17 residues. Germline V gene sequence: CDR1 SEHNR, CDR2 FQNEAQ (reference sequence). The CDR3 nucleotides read TGTGCCAGCAGCTCCCTTAGAACAGGGTCAGGGTCCTACGAGCAGTACTTC. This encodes CASSSLRTGSGSYEQYF.

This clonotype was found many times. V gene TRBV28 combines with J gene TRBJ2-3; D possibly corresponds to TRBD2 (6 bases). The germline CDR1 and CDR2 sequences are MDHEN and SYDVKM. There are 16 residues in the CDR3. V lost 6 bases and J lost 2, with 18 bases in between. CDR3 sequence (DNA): TGTGCCAGCAGGGGCCCAAGTTGGGGACTCACAGATACGCAGTATTTT. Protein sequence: CASRGPSWGLTDTQYF.